This passage covers 13 T cell receptor beta chains from one sample sequenced in a study of PD-1 blockade in classical Hodgkin lymphoma. Using immunoSEQ multiplex PCR, the repertoire was profiled, and TCRdb retains in-frame clones only, with some absent. In the table there are 8,000 to 10,000 clones, roughly four fifths of which are singletons. The sample's time point: cycle 4 day 1 (C4D1), after six to seven weeks of nivolumab. The patients all showed relapse after autologous stem cell transplantation, while their brentuximab vedotin exposure varied. Magnetic negative selection was used to purify CD4+ T cells from PBMCs that had been thawed. The specimen was CD4+ T cells from blood, collected before the fourth cycle of nivolumab. Receptors were obtained from a human donor with classical Hodgkin lymphoma.

This chain uses TRBV7-2 with TRBJ2-1; no definite D call. Germline CDR1 and CDR2: SGHTA and FQGNSA. V was clipped by 0 bases and J by 5 bases, with 8 bases between them. The CDR3 is 14 amino acids. CDR3: CASSLARTNNEQFF. The CDR3 DNA is TGTGCCAGCAGCTTAGCTCGGACGAACAATGAGCAGTTCTTC.

This clone has only a few counts. This CDR3 is CASSERPGLAGGRTGELFF. CDR3 bases: TGCGCCAGCAGTGAGCGGCCGGGACTAGCGGGGGGGCGGACCGGGGAGCTGTTTTTT. This chain joins TRBV10-2 and TRBJ2-2; 16 nucleotides match TRBD2. V shed 2 bases and J 5 bases; nucleotides not matched to a gene: 8. Germline V lookup: CDR1 WSHSY, CDR2 SAAADI. This CDR3 spans 19 amino acids.

The chain is built from TRBV27 and TRBJ1-4; D remains ambiguous. The CDR3 totals 15 residues. Germline lookup yields CDR1 MNHEY and CDR2 SMNVEV (reference sequence). Deletions cut 3 bases from V and 0 bases from J, with 8 bases between. CDR3 coding DNA: TGTGCCAGCAGTTTTATGGGAGCAACTAATGAAAAACTGTTTTTT. Translated: CASSFMGATNEKLFF. Combining the CDR3 with reference TRBV27 and TRBJ1-4 gives the whole variable domain EAQVTQNPRYLITVTGKKLTVTCSQNMNHEYMSWYRQDPGLGLRQIYYSMNVEVTDKGDVPEGYKVSRKEKRNFPLILESPSPNQTSLYFCASSFMGATNEKLFFGSGTQLSVL.

Details on this clone: At one of its ends the junction is not consistent with the germline gene, which may arise from a read error. The chain is built from TRBV14 and TRBJ2-2, with D perhaps TRBD2 (6 bases). This CDR3 contains 14 residues. The germline gives CDR1 SGHDN, CDR2 FVKESK. The CDR3 spells CASSVSSTRRGAVF. CDR3 DNA: TGTGCCAGCAGCGTCTCCTCCACCCGGCGGGGAGCTGTTTTT.

This clone was observed once. The rearrangement joins TRBV6-1 to TRBJ2-3; the match to TRBD2 covers 13 bases. Germline assignment: CDR1 MNHNS and CDR2 SASEGT. This CDR3 is 14 amino acids long. With 4 bases clipped from V and 10 bases from J, the junction kept 5 bases outside the gene matches. For the CDR3, the DNA is TGTGCCAGCAGTGGGACTAGCGGGGGAATTGCGCAGTATTTT. Protein product: CASSGTSGGIAQYF.

The chain couples TRBV5-1 to TRBJ1-3; perhaps TRBD1 as D (6 bases). This CDR3 spans 16 amino acids. Germline loops: CDR1 SGHRS, CDR2 YFSETQ. The V end was cut by 4 bases, the J end by 0 bases, with 14 bases between. DNA of the CDR3: TGCGCCAGCAGCCTACAGGGATCAGGCTCTGGAAACACCATATATTTT. Translating it yields CASSLQGSGSGNTIYF.

Worth noting for this clone: Distinct nucleotide sequences in the sample also encode this CDR3. This chain uses TRBV9 with TRBJ1-2; D is unclear. The V gene lost 0 bases and the J gene lost 2 bases, with 5 bases spanning the gap. Germline V CDR1 and CDR2: SGDLS, YYNGEE. The CDR3 runs 13 residues. The CDR3 region has the DNA TGTGCCAGCAGCGTAGCCAGGAACTATGGCTACACCTTC. Amino acids: CASSVARNYGYTF.

CDR3 loop: CASSEALPGNTEAFF. The DNA of the CDR3 is TGTGCCAGCAGTGAAGCGCTTCCGGGGAACACTGAAGCTTTCTTT. This chain uses TRBV2 with TRBJ1-1; D ambiguous. V was clipped by 0 bases and J by 1 base, with 9 bases between them. Looked up from germline, CDR1 is SNHLY and CDR2 is FYNNEI. The CDR3 covers 15 residues.

This chain joins TRBV7-2 and TRBJ1-1; D unclear. The CDR3 has 14 amino acids. Trimming stripped 5 bases from V and 3 bases from J, with 13 bases between. CDR1 and CDR2 (germline): SGHTA, FQGNSA. The CDR3 spells CASSKAGIHTEAFF. CDR3 DNA: TGTGCCAGCAGCAAAGCCGGGATCCACACTGAAGCTTTCTTT.

V gene TRBV21-1 combines with J gene TRBJ2-2; the table calls TRBD1, which could not be checked here. TRBV21-1 is a known pseudogene. This CDR3 spans 13 amino acids. The CDR3 nucleotides read TGTGCCGGACGGGACAGGAACACCGGGGAGCTGTTTTTT. Amino acid sequence: CAGRDRNTGELFF.

This sequence joins TRBV6-6 and TRBJ2-3; D is ambiguous. The V gene lost 0 bases and the J gene lost 4 bases, with 11 bases spanning the gap. CDR1 and CDR2 from the germline V gene are MNHNY and SVGAGI (reference sequence). This CDR3 contains 15 residues. CDR3 amino acids: CASSYSIGRADTQYF. CDR3 in DNA: TGTGCCAGCAGTTACTCGATCGGGCGTGCAGATACGCAGTATTTT.

CDR3 in amino acids: CASSLHLAGGGDTQYF. CDR3 bases: TGTGCCAGCAGTTTACACCTAGCGGGGGGCGGAGATACGCAGTATTTT. The chain recombines TRBV28 with TRBJ2-3, with TRBD2 matching over 11 bases. The CDR3 has 16 residues. Germline-derived CDR1 and CDR2 are MDHEN and SYDVKM. V was pared by 2 bases and J by 5 bases, with 6 bases of the junction left unmatched.

The chain employs TRBV5-1 and TRBJ2-7; D remains unclear. Germline CDR1 is SGHRS and CDR2 is YFSETQ. V lost 0 bases, J lost 6 bases, and 10 bases lay in between. This CDR3 region has 13 residues. The CDR3 DNA is TGCGCCAGCAGCTTGGTATCTGGAAGCGAGCAGTACTTC. Amino acids: CASSLVSGSEQYF.